This T cell receptor beta chain was captured by sequencing in a study of monozygotic twins with inflammatory bowel disease. Study-wide results and caveats: Discordant twins showed the same repertoire similarity as concordant twins, possibly from limited power.

One entry per CDR3 protein, without DNA, is what TCRdb gives after re-calling the 5' RACE reads. The clone table shows around 210,000 distinct CDR3 sequences, with the ten largest holding roughly 7.1%. The CDR3 covers 15 residues. Germline V gene sequence: CDR1 SEHNR, CDR2 FQNEAQ (reference sequence). In the case of this clonotype: The target antigen is unknown.

The chain combines TRBV7-9 with TRBJ1-3; the TCRdb call, TRBD1, lacks DNA for checking. Sequenced input: blood. This receptor was taken from a human donor with ulcerative colitis or Crohn's disease, or a healthy co-twin of an affected twin (not recorded which). This CDR3 reads CASSLEGASGNTIYF.